This is a list of T cell receptor beta chains from one sample in a study of glioma-infiltrating T cells. TCRdb re-analysed the multiplex PCR reads in MiXCR, keeping a single row per CDR3 protein. The sample consists of over 15,000 distinct CDR3 sequences, 58% of them appearing once. Sample: glioma tissue, nonneoplastic brain tissue, or PBMCs (not recorded which). These receptors were obtained from a human donor with low-grade glioma or glioblastoma, undergoing nonglioma brain surgery, or in good health (not recorded which). CDR3s include the opening cysteine and the closing phenylalanine or tryptophan. Fields, in order: V gene, clone size, D gene, J gene, CDR3 protein, CDR3 DNA. The D gene is left open where the match is weak. Only part of the rows carry a size: once, few, many, or a class if the clone is expanded.

TRBV6-1	.	.	TRBJ2-1	CASMNRDFSYNEQFF	TGCGCCAGCATGAACAGGGACTTTTCCTACAATGAGCAGTTCTTC
TRBV6-2/TRBV6-3	few	.	TRBJ1-5	CASMDSGNQPQHF	TGTGCCAGCATGGACAGTGGCAATCAGCCCCAGCATTTT
TRBV7-2	.	.	TRBJ1-1	CASSLSVGTEAFF	TGTGCCAGCAGCTTATCAGTAGGCACTGAAGCTTTCTTT
TRBV6-1	few	.	TRBJ1-2	CASSRGEGYTF	TGTGCCAGCAGTCGAGGTGAAGGCTACACCTTC
TRBV6-6	.	TRBD2	TRBJ2-1	CATGLAGDNEQFF	TGTGCCACGGGACTAGCGGGAGACAATGAGCAGTTCTTC
TRBV20-1	.	TRBD1	TRBJ1-1	CSANRGFGTEAFF	TGCAGTGCGAACAGGGGGTTTGGCACTGAAGCTTTCTTT
TRBV27	.	.	TRBJ1-2	CASSRAQGYGYTF	TGTGCCAGCAGTCGGGCCCAGGGCTATGGCTACACCTTC
TRBV20-1	.	.	TRBJ1-2	CSAPFRGRNGYTF	TGCAGTGCCCCATTCCGGGGGAGAAATGGCTACACCTTC
TRBV27	.	TRBD1	TRBJ2-1	CASSLFPRQGSSYNEQFF	TGTGCCAGCAGTTTATTCCCGAGACAGGGAAGCTCCTACAATGAGCAGTTCTTC
TRBV4-3	many	.	TRBJ1-2	CASSQGSGGGYTF	TGCGCCAGCAGCCAAGGCTCGGGAGGAGGCTACACCTTC
TRBV7-2	.	.	TRBJ1-6	CASSSWGNSPLHF	TGTGCCAGCAGCTCCTGGGGTAATTCACCCCTCCACTTT
TRBV20-1	.	.	TRBJ1-1	CSAREAGDYTEAFF	TGCAGTGCTAGAGAGGCAGGGGATTACACTGAAGCTTTCTTT
TRBV20-1	many	TRBD2	TRBJ2-1	CSARALTSGSNEQFF	TGCAGTGCTAGAGCCCTGACTAGCGGGAGCAATGAGCAGTTCTTC
TRBV7-2	few	.	TRBJ1-1	CASSLSDSTEAFF	TGTGCCAGCAGCTTATCGGACAGCACTGAAGCTTTCTTT
TRBV6-6	.	.	TRBJ2-3	CASSYIAGRTTDTQYF	TGTGCCAGCAGTTACATCGCAGGGCGGACTACAGATACGCAGTATTTT
TRBV6-1	few	.	TRBJ2-3	CASSPGVTDTQYF	TGTGCCAGCAGTCCTGGGGTCACAGATACGCAGTATTTT
TRBV5-1	many	.	TRBJ2-7	CASSLEGAMGQYF	TGCGCCAGCAGCTTGGAAGGGGCTATGGGGCAGTACTTC
TRBV20-1	.	.	TRBJ1-5	CSARVGSGYSNQPQHF	TGCAGTGCTAGAGTTGGGTCAGGGTATAGCAATCAGCCCCAGCATTTT
TRBV18	.	.	TRBJ1-4	CASSPDRLEKLFF	TGTGCCAGCTCACCGGACAGACTTGAAAAACTGTTTTTT
TRBV2	.	.	TRBJ1-1	CASSQEGRTEAFF	TGTGCCAGCAGCCAGGAGGGGCGAACTGAAGCTTTCTTT
TRBV6-2/TRBV6-3	.	TRBD2	TRBJ2-1	CASSSKQPGLGEQFF	TGTGCCAGCAGTTCGAAGCAGCCGGGACTAGGTGAGCAGTTCTTC
TRBV20-1	few	TRBD1	TRBJ1-3	CSAITGAGNTIYF	TGCAGTGCCATTACAGGGGCAGGAAACACCATATATTTT